These 30 T cell receptor beta chains were all obtained from the same sample, sequenced in a study of patients and donors after allogeneic stem cell transplantation. Each CDR3 protein is one row after TCRdb ran MiXCR on the RT-PCR reads. The sample shows 400,000 to 500,000 distinct CDR3 sequences, roughly 17% of them seen only once. Sequencing input: blood, either unsorted or a sorted T cell fraction (not recorded which). Receptors were obtained from a human donor who was either an allogeneic HSCT recipient or a stem cell or donor lymphocyte infusion donor (not recorded which). It is not recorded whose cells these are; they may come from a transplant donor.

This clonotype occurred a few times. This chain joins TRBV12-3 or TRBV12-4 and TRBJ1-2; the D gene is possibly TRBD1 (5 bases). CDR3 length: 19 residues. The V and J ends lost 3 bases and 8 bases respectively, with 31 bases between them. DNA of the CDR3: TGTGCCAGCAGTTTTAGTTTAGGGGCCGCAGCAGTACGGCGATGGGGCTACACCTTC. As protein: CASSFSLGAAAVRRWGYTF.

This clonotype was counted ten times or more. The V gene is TRBV15, the J gene TRBJ2-7, with 10 nucleotides matching TRBD2. The CDR3 totals 18 residues. J gave up 2 bases and V 1 base, and 11 bases lay outside the gene matches. CDR1 is LNHNV, CDR2 YYDKDF, per germline (reference sequence). The CDR3 nucleotides are TGTGCCACCAGCAGAGCTCCTAGCGGGAGAGAAAGGCCCTACGAGCAGTACTTC. This encodes CATSRAPSGRERPYEQYF.

The genes are TRBV7-9 and TRBJ1-2; D uncertain. Per the germline V gene, CDR1 is SEHNR and CDR2 is FQNEAQ (reference sequence). CDR3 length: 14 amino acids. V dropped 5 bases and J dropped 2 bases, with 12 bases sitting between them. The CDR3: CASSPSSGNYGYTF. In nucleotides, the CDR3 is TGTGCCAGCAGCCCCTCCTCGGGGAACTATGGCTACACCTTC. The full variable domain, its missing parts supplied by reference TRBV7-9 and TRBJ1-2, is DTGVSQNPRHKITKRGQNVTFRCDPISEHNRLYWYRQTLGQGPEFLTYFQNEAQLEKSRLLSDRFSAERPKGSFSTLEIQRTEQGDSAMYLCASSPSSGNYGYTFGSGTRLTVV.

The V call is TRBV5-1, the J call TRBJ2-4; D ambiguous. This CDR3 spans 11 amino acids. CDR1 and CDR2 (germline): SGHRS, YFSETQ. Trimming shortened V by 2 bases and J by 10 bases, and 7 bases separated the two germline ends. The CDR3 loop reads CASSFAGIQYF. The CDR3 nucleotides are TGCGCCAGCAGCTTTGCAGGTATTCAGTACTTC.

This clonotype came up a few times. The chain is built from TRBV2 and TRBJ2-4; D might be TRBD2 (6 bases). The germline V gene encodes CDR1 SNHLY and CDR2 FYNNEI. V lost 6 bases and J lost 7, with 19 bases in between. The CDR3 contains 15 residues. The CDR3, as DNA: TGTGCCAGCAGGCGGGGTAAAAGGACCACCAACATTCAGTACTTC. Translating gives CASRRGKRTTNIQYF. Drawing the rest from reference TRBV2 and TRBJ2-4, the complete variable domain is EPEVTQTPSHQVTQMGQEVILRCVPISNHLYFYWYRQILGQKVEFLVSFYNNEISEKSEIFDDQFSVERPDGSNFTLKIRSTKLEDSAMYFCASRRGKRTTNIQYFGAGTRLSVL.

This clonotype was detected only a few times. The gene calls are TRBV11-3 and TRBJ2-1; D might be TRBD2 (5 bases). Trimming removed 5 bases from V and 9 bases from J, with 11 bases in between. The germline CDR1 and CDR2 sequences are SGHNT and YENEEA. The CDR3 runs 12 residues. CDR3 amino acids: CASSVTSFEQFF. DNA of the CDR3: TGTGCCAGCAGCGTTACTAGTTTTGAGCAGTTCTTC.

The J gene is TRBJ1-1, the V gene TRBV11-2, with 10 positions matching TRBD1. V gave up 3 bases and J gave up 10 bases; unmatched junction bases: 2. The CDR3 runs 12 residues. The germline gives CDR1 SGHAT, CDR2 FQNNGV. DNA for the CDR3: TGTGCCAGCAGCTTTCGGGACAGGGGAGCTTTCTTT. Amino acids: CASSFRDRGAFF.

This chain uses TRBV5-4 with TRBJ2-5; 7 nucleotides line up with TRBD2. Germline V gives CDR1 SGHNT, CDR2 YYREEE (reference sequence). V shed 7 bases and J 5 bases; nucleotides not matched to a gene: 8. This CDR3 comprises 13 residues. The CDR3: CASGRAGRETQYF. CDR3 nucleotides: TGTGCCAGCGGGAGGGCAGGCCGGGAGACCCAGTACTTC.

This clonotype came up a few times. The chain is built from TRBV12-3 or TRBV12-4 and TRBJ2-3, with TRBD1 as a possible D gene (6 bases). Trimming cost V 7 bases and J 0 bases, with 17 bases left between them. CDR3 size: 16 residues. CDR3 in DNA: TGTGCCAGCACCCCGGACAGACAGTCTAGCACAGATACGCAGTATTTT. Translated: CASTPDRQSSTDTQYF.

This clonotype was detected ten times or more. The genes are TRBV5-1 and TRBJ2-2; D is ambiguous. Per the germline V gene, CDR1 is SGHRS and CDR2 is YFSETQ. The CDR3 spans 15 residues. Trimming removed 2 bases at V and 6 bases at J, with 14 bases between. CDR3 residues: CASSFDLGRAGELFF. The DNA for the CDR3 is TGCGCCAGCAGCTTTGATCTAGGTCGGGCCGGGGAGCTGTTTTTT. Combining the CDR3 with reference TRBV5-1 and TRBJ2-2 gives the whole variable domain KAGVTQTPRYLIKTRGQQVTLSCSPISGHRSVSWYQQTPGQGLQFLFEYFSETQRNKGNFPGRFSGRQFSNSRSEMNVSTLELGDSALYLCASSFDLGRAGELFFGEGSRLTVL.

The chain joins TRBV16 to TRBJ1-1, with D uncertain. Germline assignment: CDR1 KGHSY and CDR2 FQNENV. V lost 4 bases, J lost 1 base, and 10 bases lay in between. The CDR3 is 14 amino acids. CDR3 sequence (DNA): TGTGCCAGCAGCCGACACCTGTCGAACACTGAAGCTTTCTTT. Protein: CASSRHLSNTEAFF.

This clonotype was recorded a few times. The V gene is TRBV19, the J gene TRBJ2-4; unclear D gene. The V gene lost 3 bases and the J gene lost 0 bases, with 9 bases spanning the gap. The CDR3 totals 15 residues. Germline V gene sequence: CDR1 LNHDA, CDR2 SQIVND (reference sequence). The CDR3: CASSIVELAKNIQYF. CDR3 nucleotide sequence: TGTGCCAGTAGTATTGTGGAGCTAGCCAAAAACATTCAGTACTTC.

The chain uses TRBV24-1 and TRBJ2-7, with 9 bases lining up with TRBD1. The CDR3 spans 12 residues. Germline V CDR1 and CDR2: KGHDR, SFDVKD. The ends lost 9 bases at V and 7 bases at J; junction bases unmatched: 6. The CDR3 reads CATEGTGNEQYF. In nucleotides, the CDR3 is TGTGCCACCGAAGGGACAGGGAATGAGCAGTACTTC.

J is TRBJ2-3 and V is TRBV6-2 or TRBV6-3; either TRBD1 or TRBD2 may fit D (5 bases each). V was shortened by 5 bases and J by 4 bases, with 10 bases between the two germline ends. Germline V gene data show CDR1 as MNHEY and CDR2 as SVGEGT. This CDR3 has 13 amino acids. CDR3: CASSGARADTQYF. CDR3 in DNA: TGTGCCAGCAGTGGGGCGAGGGCAGATACGCAGTATTTT.

This clonotype was recorded many times. The V and J genes are TRBV12-3 or TRBV12-4 and TRBJ2-2; no definite D call. This CDR3 contains 18 residues. V was cut by 3 bases and J by 0 bases, with 17 bases left in between. The CDR3 nucleotides are TGTGCCAGCAGTTTTAGTACTAAGTCCTTAGCGAACACCGGGGAGCTGTTTTTT. It encodes CASSFSTKSLANTGELFF.

This clonotype has a count of ten or more. The V and J genes are TRBV5-1 and TRBJ2-3; tentative D call: TRBD2 (5 bases). Germline lookup yields CDR1 SGHRS and CDR2 YFSETQ. V lost 0 bases, J lost 2 bases, and 16 bases lay in between. The CDR3 covers 17 residues. The CDR3 sequence: CASSLGRDGKNTDTQYF. The DNA of the CDR3 is TGCGCCAGCAGCTTGGGTAGAGACGGGAAAAACACAGATACGCAGTATTTT.

This clonotype has a handful of counts. The chain carries TRBV11-1 and TRBJ1-1; 7 bases match TRBD1. Germline V CDR1 and CDR2: SGHAT, FQDESV (reference sequence). The CDR3 is made up of 14 amino acids. Trimming cost V 3 bases and J 3 bases; bases outside gene matches: 4. CDR3 protein: CASSLNRGDTEAFF. The CDR3 DNA is TGTGCCAGCAGCTTGAACAGGGGTGACACTGAAGCTTTCTTT. The variable domain in full, with the rest retrieved from reference TRBV11-1 and TRBJ1-1, is EAEVAQSPRYKITEKSQAVAFWCDPISGHATLYWYRQILGQGPELLVQFQDESVVDDSQLPKDRFSAERLKGVDSTLKIQPAELGDSAMYLCASSLNRGDTEAFFGQGTRLTVV.

The sample holds a few counts of this clonotype. The chain combines TRBV29-1 with TRBJ1-2; 10 bases map to TRBD1. Per germline, CDR1 SQVTM and CDR2 ANQGSEA. CDR3 length: 12 amino acids. J lost 7 bases, V lost 7 bases, and 6 bases had no gene match. The CDR3 sequence: CSGRQGARGYTF. The CDR3 DNA reads TGCAGCGGGCGACAGGGGGCGCGTGGCTACACCTTC.

This clonotype was observed a handful of times. It may be a read error: a sequence one base away is much more abundant. The chain links TRBV6-1 to TRBJ1-1; 7 positions agree with TRBD1. Germline assignment: CDR1 MNHNS and CDR2 SASEGT. The CDR3 sequence is 14 residues long. V dropped 6 bases and J dropped 1; count of bases not matched to a gene: 5. CDR3 sequence (DNA): TGTGCCAGCAGACCCGGGACAGCGAACACTGAAGCTTTCTTT. It specifies CASRPGTANTEAFF.

This clonotype was observed a single time. V is TRBV9 and J is TRBJ2-7; D may be TRBD1 (5 bases). The CDR3 is 14 residues long. Germline values: CDR1 SGDLS, CDR2 YYNGEE. Trimming shortened V by 4 bases and J by 7 bases, and 18 bases separated the two germline ends. The chain's CDR3 is CASSPRQGSWEQYF. The CDR3 nucleotides are TGTGCCAGCAGCCCCCGCCAGGGTTCATGGGAGCAGTACTTC.

This sequence joins TRBV7-2 and TRBJ2-3; the match to TRBD2 covers 7 bases. In germline, CDR1 is SGHTA, CDR2 FQGNSA. V was pared by 6 bases and J by 4 bases, with 10 bases of the junction left unmatched. The CDR3 is 15 amino acids. The CDR3 region is CASSSHGGMSDTQYF. In DNA, the CDR3 is TGTGCCAGCAGTTCCCACGGGGGGATGTCAGATACGCAGTATTTT. The full variable domain, completed using reference TRBV7-2 and TRBJ2-3, is GAGVSQSPSNKVTEKGKDVELRCDPISGHTALYWYRQSLGQGLEFLIYFQGNSAPDKSGLPSDRFSAERTGGSVSTLTIQRTQQEDSAVYLCASSSHGGMSDTQYFGPGTRLTVL.

The chain links TRBV20-1 to TRBJ2-1; possible D gene TRBD2, 5 bases. CDR1 and CDR2 from the germline V gene are DFQATT and SNEGSKA (reference sequence). Between the trimmed V and J ends, which lost 4 bases and 4 bases, there was a span of 11 bases. The CDR3 has 13 residues. In nucleotides, the CDR3 is TGCAGTGCTAACCGGGATTCATACAATGAGCAGTTCTTC. Its protein product is CSANRDSYNEQFF.

This clonotype occurred a few times. The chain couples TRBV24-1 to TRBJ2-1; tentative D call: TRBD2 (5 bases). Germline values: CDR1 KGHDR, CDR2 SFDVKD. The V gene lost 3 bases and the J gene lost 4 bases, with 9 bases spanning the gap. The CDR3 loop spans 14 amino acids. The CDR3 reads CATSDVGLYNEQFF. In DNA, the CDR3 is TGTGCCACCAGTGATGTTGGACTTTACAATGAGCAGTTCTTC.

This rearrangement joins TRBV6-2 or TRBV6-3 to TRBJ1-1, with unresolved D. The CDR3 is 15 residues long. The V end was cut by 2 bases, the J end by 4 bases, with 14 bases between. Per germline, CDR1 MNHEY and CDR2 SVGEGT. CDR3 region: CASSYHGPVGTEAFF. The CDR3 region has the DNA TGTGCCAGCAGTTACCATGGCCCGGTCGGCACTGAAGCTTTCTTT.

In DNA form, the CDR3 reads TGCGCCAGCAGCCAAGAGTACAGTTCGACACAGCCCCAGCATTTT. This gives the protein CASSQEYSSTQPQHF. V is TRBV4-1 and J is TRBJ1-5, with D unresolved. Trimming removed 0 bases from V and 7 bases from J, with 13 bases in between. The germline CDR1 and CDR2 sequences are MGHRA and YSYEKL. The CDR3 loop spans 15 amino acids.

The chain has TRBV5-1 and TRBJ2-1, with D perhaps TRBD2 (5 bases). Germline V gene lookup returns CDR1 SGHRS and CDR2 YFSETQ. The CDR3 is 16 amino acids. Trimming took off 1 base at V and 2 bases at J, with 13 bases between the two ends. The CDR3 is CASSLSGLGPYNEQFF. The CDR3 nucleotides are TGCGCCAGCAGCTTGTCGGGGTTAGGCCCCTACAATGAGCAGTTCTTC.

As concerns this clonotype: A single base separates this from a much larger clone, so it may be a read error. Because the CDR3 is missing its conserved closing phenylalanine or tryptophan, this is likely a read error. V gene TRBV7-8 combines with J gene TRBJ2-3; possible D gene TRBD2, 6 bases. This CDR3 comprises 14 residues. V gave up 4 bases and J gave up 4 bases, with 12 bases separating them. The germline CDR1 and CDR2 sequences are SGHVS and FQNEAQ. The CDR3 DNA reads as TGTGCCAGCAGCTCGGCGGAGGGCGCAGATACGCAGTATTAT. It yields the protein CASSSAEGADTQYY.

This chain links TRBV11-3 with TRBJ2-7, with no clear D. Germline V CDR1 and CDR2: SGHNT, YENEEA. The CDR3 has 14 residues. The V and J ends lost 2 bases and 2 bases respectively, with 10 bases between them. CDR3 nucleotide sequence: TGTGCCAGCAGCTTAAGGCAGGCCACCTACGAGCAGTACTTC. Its translation is CASSLRQATYEQYF.

This sequence joins TRBV9 and TRBJ2-7; 7 nucleotides align to TRBD2. V dropped 4 bases and J dropped 7; count of bases not matched to a gene: 14. The CDR3 length is 15 residues. Germline values: CDR1 SGDLS, CDR2 YYNGEE. The CDR3: CASSPGGTTVYEQYF. In nucleotides, the CDR3 is TGTGCCAGCAGCCCCGGAGGGACTACTGTCTATGAGCAGTACTTC.

This clonotype was observed a few times. V gene TRBV20-1 combines with J gene TRBJ2-1; 10 bases map to TRBD2. The germline gives CDR1 DFQATT, CDR2 SNEGSKA (reference sequence). The ends lost 4 bases at V and 9 bases at J; junction bases unmatched: 18. The CDR3 has 17 amino acids. CDR3 sequence (DNA): TGCAGTGCTATAACCCCTCGGGCTAGCGGGAGAAGTATTGAGCAGTTCTTC. Translated, it gives CSAITPRASGRSIEQFF.